The clone carrying this T cell receptor (beta chain) has just a few counts. Its antigen is not identified. This CDR3 is built from 11 residues. Trimming pared 1 base from V and 5 bases from J, leaving 2 bases between. Germline CDR1 and CDR2: LGHNA and YNFKEQ. This specimen comes from a study of cytomegalovirus exposure and HLA in healthy donors. For the study at large: Earlier results showed approximately 120 million unique TCR beta sequences derived from about 179 million T cells. The study, taken as a whole, reports: It was reportedly the case that the classifier diagnosed cytomegalovirus status with high specificity and sensitivity. About 87% or about 30% of the time was how often most TCR beta V segments were productive, according to an earlier analysis.

The PCR made use of 60 Vbeta and 13 Jbeta primers. Method: immunoSEQ multiplex PCR; TCRdb's copy keeps in-frame clones and lacks some. This table holds roughly 200,000 clones, 79% found once. Sequencing was carried out using PBMCs. The chain recombines TRBV4-2 with TRBJ2-5; D call uncertain. The TCR originated in a woman aged 30 to 39 in good health and CMV-seropositive. CDR3 region: CASSQAETQYF. In DNA form, the CDR3 reads TGTGCCAGCAGCCAAGCGGAGACCCAGTACTTC.